Each of the 30 T cell receptor beta chains below was sequenced from the same sample in a study of CD8+ T cells in alopecia areata. Isolated RNA was reverse transcribed into cDNA used as the sequencing template. The repertoire was sequenced with immunoSEQ multiplex PCR; TCRdb's copy has only in-frame clones and lacks some. Of about 140,000 clones in the sample, around 60% were seen once. The source was CD4+ T cells sorted from blood, collected at week 0. The source is a human donor with alopecia areata.

The J gene is TRBJ2-2, the V gene TRBV10-3, with D uncertain. Germline values: CDR1 ENHRY, CDR2 SYGVKD. The CDR3 sequence is 12 residues long. V was trimmed by 2 bases and J by 5 bases, leaving 3 bases between them. The CDR3, as DNA: TGTGCCATCAGTGAGGATACCGGGGAGCTGTTTTTT. Protein sequence: CAISEDTGELFF.

There are a few counts of this clone. This chain joins TRBV4-3 and TRBJ2-2; 10 bases agree with TRBD2. Germline loops: CDR1 LGHNA, CDR2 YSLEER. This CDR3 region has 14 residues. V was clipped by 6 bases and J by 6 bases; unmatched bases: 4. CDR3 sequence: CASSYGLAAGELFF. As DNA, the CDR3 is TGCGCCAGCAGTTACGGACTAGCGGCCGGGGAGCTGTTTTTT.

The rearrangement uses TRBV4-1 and TRBJ2-5; TRBD2 aligns across 13 bases. V trimming: 3 bases; J trimming: 5 bases; junction bases outside the gene matches: 0. The CDR3 covers 14 residues. In germline, CDR1 is MGHRA, CDR2 YSYEKL. This CDR3 is CASSQTSGGETQYF. The CDR3 DNA is TGCGCCAGCAGCCAGACTAGCGGGGGGGAGACCCAGTACTTC.

J is TRBJ2-5 and V is TRBV5-1; 10 nucleotides match TRBD2. V shed 4 bases and J 0 bases; nucleotides not matched to a gene: 9. CDR1 is SGHRS and CDR2 is YFSETQ in the germline V gene. This CDR3 is 17 amino acids long. CDR3 amino acids: CASSVASGGANQETQYF. DNA of the CDR3: TGCGCCAGCAGCGTCGCTAGCGGGGGAGCTAACCAAGAGACCCAGTACTTC.

This clone has ten or more counts. The chain uses TRBV27 and TRBJ1-1, with D possibly being TRBD1 (6 bases). The V end lost 5 bases, the J end lost 3 bases, and 10 bases lay between the germline ends. The CDR3 has 13 amino acids. Germline V CDR1 and CDR2: MNHEY, SMNVEV (reference sequence). CDR3 sequence: CASSPGQYTEAFF. The CDR3 DNA follows: TGTGCCAGCAGTCCCGGACAGTACACTGAAGCTTTCTTT.

The rearrangement joins TRBV5-1 to TRBJ2-3; D may match TRBD1 or TRBD2 (5 bases each). The CDR3 sequence is 13 residues long. Trimming took 4 bases from V and 5 from J, leaving 11 bases between them. The germline V gene encodes CDR1 SGHRS and CDR2 YFSETQ. Here the CDR3 reads CASSQGERDTQYF. The CDR3 DNA reads as TGCGCCAGCAGCCAGGGAGAGAGAGATACGCAGTATTTT.

The V and J genes are TRBV10-3 and TRBJ2-7; D may be TRBD2 (6 bases). V was cut by 4 bases and J by 4 bases, with 8 bases left in between. Germline values: CDR1 ENHRY, CDR2 SYGVKD. This CDR3 spans 12 amino acids. In DNA, the CDR3 is TGTGCCATCAGTGTGCGGGGATACGAGCAGTACTTC. This codes for CAISVRGYEQYF.

The V and J genes are TRBV29-1 and TRBJ1-1; D possibly corresponds to TRBD1 (6 bases). This CDR3 contains 17 residues. The V end was cut by 3 bases, the J end by 0 bases, with 20 bases between. Germline CDR1 SQVTM, CDR2 ANQGSEA. CDR3 nucleotide sequence: TGCAGCGTTGAGGGGGCGTGGGGATTCAACATGAACACTGAAGCTTTCTTT. Protein product: CSVEGAWGFNMNTEAFF.

This clone was picked up one time. The chain couples TRBV2 to TRBJ1-2; the D is unclear. The germline CDR1 and CDR2 sequences are SNHLY and FYNNEI. V lost 6 bases and J lost 2, with 10 bases in between. The CDR3 totals 13 residues. The CDR3 is CASRATVNYGYTF. CDR3 nucleotide sequence: TGTGCCAGCAGAGCAACAGTGAACTATGGCTACACCTTC.

The V gene is TRBV5-1, the J gene TRBJ1-3, with D possibly TRBD1 on 5 matching bases. Germline values: CDR1 SGHRS, CDR2 YFSETQ. The CDR3 is 15 residues long. V lost 4 bases to trimming and J lost 2 bases, with 13 bases between them. For the CDR3, the DNA is TGCGCCAGCAGCCCCGACGGACAACCTGGAAACACCATATATTTT. Amino acid sequence: CASSPDGQPGNTIYF.

This clone turned up a few times. Other nucleotide sequences in the sample specify the same CDR3. The CDR3 here is CSVGTGNYGYTF. The CDR3 bases are TGCAGCGTTGGGACAGGGAACTATGGCTACACCTTC. J is TRBJ1-2 and V is TRBV29-1; 8 nucleotides line up with TRBD1. Germline V gene lookup returns CDR1 SQVTM and CDR2 ANQGSEA. The J segment lost 2 bases and the V segment lost 4 bases, leaving 0 bases of the junction unmatched. CDR3 length equals 12 residues.

J is TRBJ2-5 and V is TRBV29-1; 8 nucleotides line up with TRBD2. With V trimmed by 7 bases and J by 6 bases, 10 bases remained unmatched. The CDR3 covers 13 residues. CDR1 and CDR2 (germline): SQVTM, ANQGSEA. The CDR3 DNA follows: TGCAGCGCCGAGAGCGGGGGTGGCAAGACCCAGTACTTC. It encodes CSAESGGGKTQYF.

On this clone itself: Other DNA variants within this sample encode the same CDR3. This chain links TRBV9 with TRBJ1-2; tentative D call: TRBD1 (6 bases). Germline V gene lookup returns CDR1 SGDLS and CDR2 YYNGEE. CDR3 length: 13 residues. Between the trimmed V and J ends, which lost 2 bases and 4 bases, there was a span of 9 bases. CDR3 coding DNA: TGTGCCAGCAGCGTCGCAGGGGCCTATGGCTACACCTTC. This gives the protein CASSVAGAYGYTF.

This clone was seen a single time. This chain uses TRBV4-1 with TRBJ2-3; TRBD2 might be the D (5 bases). The CDR3 contains 15 residues. Per the germline V gene, CDR1 is MGHRA and CDR2 is YSYEKL. Trimming removed 1 base at V and 7 bases at J, with 15 bases between. The CDR3 region has the DNA TGCGCCAGCAGCCAAGGAGAAGCGGCACGCAATACGCAGTATTTT. Amino acid sequence: CASSQGEAARNTQYF.

This clone appeared a single time. CDR3 sequence: CSGTQGGEQYF. The CDR3 coding sequence is TGCAGCGGGACACAGGGGGGCGAGCAGTACTTC. The chain uses TRBV29-1 and TRBJ2-5; 8 nucleotides line up with TRBD1. The tail of the sequence fits TRBJ2-7 better, so the J call may be wrong. The germline CDR1 and CDR2 sequences are SQVTM and ANQGSEA. This CDR3 spans 11 amino acids.

This clone occurred a few times. V is TRBV7-2 and J is TRBJ2-3, with D perhaps matching TRBD1 or TRBD2 (5 bases each). The germline V gene has CDR1 SGHTA and CDR2 FQGNSA. Trimming cost V 8 bases and J 0 bases, with 12 bases left between them. This CDR3 comprises 14 residues. In nucleotides, the CDR3 is TGTGCCAGCCGATGGGACCGAAGCACAGATACGCAGTATTTT. Translating it yields CASRWDRSTDTQYF.

The rearrangement links TRBV7-2 to TRBJ2-1; D uncertain. The CDR3 spans 13 residues. V was cut by 2 bases and J by 8 bases, with 10 bases left in between. Per the germline V gene, CDR1 is SGHTA and CDR2 is FQGNSA. The CDR3 region has the DNA TGTGCCAGCAGCTTAAGAAGGTCGGATGAGCAGTTCTTC. The encoded protein is CASSLRRSDEQFF.

The chain combines TRBV29-1 with TRBJ2-7; D might be TRBD1 (6 bases). Trimming removed 4 bases from V and 3 bases from J, with 16 bases in between. The germline V gene has CDR1 SQVTM and CDR2 ANQGSEA. This CDR3 spans 14 amino acids. For the CDR3, the DNA is TGCAGCGTTGTTCAAAATCCAGGGGTCTACGAGCAGTACTTC. It codes for CSVVQNPGVYEQYF.

The V call is TRBV19, the J call TRBJ1-5; 7 bases agree with TRBD1. The trim removed 7 bases at V and 4 bases at J, leaving 4 bases unmatched. Germline V gives CDR1 LNHDA, CDR2 SQIVND (reference sequence). CDR3 length: 13 residues. This CDR3 reads CASMRDRNQPQHF. The CDR3, as DNA: TGTGCCAGTATGAGGGACAGAAATCAGCCCCAGCATTTT.

Comment on this clone: Since no conserved phenylalanine or tryptophan closes the CDR3, a read error is the likely cause. CDR3 sequence: CASSPPLAGGSYEQYL. The CDR3 nucleotides read TGTGCCAGCTCCCCACCCCTGGCAGGGGGCTCCTACGAGCAGTACCTC. The chain couples TRBV18 to TRBJ2-7; 7 bases fit TRBD1. CDR1 is KGHSH, CDR2 LQKENI, per germline. The CDR3 has 16 residues.

This clone was observed a few times. The genes are TRBV11-2 and TRBJ2-1; 10 nucleotides agree with TRBD2. The germline V gene encodes CDR1 SGHAT and CDR2 FQNNGV. V shed 1 base and J 7 bases; nucleotides not matched to a gene: 4. CDR3 length: 15 residues. DNA of the CDR3: TGTGCCAGCAGCTTAGGAGCGGGGGGGCTGAATGAGCAGTTCTTC. Translated: CASSLGAGGLNEQFF.

This clone came up once. The sample has other DNA sequences that encode this CDR3 too. V usage is TRBV20-1 and J usage is TRBJ1-1; D gene uncertain. This CDR3 is built from 11 residues. Between the trimmed V and J ends, which lost 1 base and 7 bases, there was a span of 7 bases. CDR1 is DFQATT, CDR2 SNEGSKA, per germline (reference sequence). DNA for the CDR3: TGCAGTGCTAGAGTGGGTCTTGAAGCTTTCTTT. The encoded protein is CSARVGLEAFF.

This clone showed up just a few times. The chain is built from TRBV5-4 and TRBJ2-3, with 9 bases identical to TRBD2. The CDR3 spans 14 residues. V lost 4 bases to trimming and J lost 5 bases; unmatched junction nucleotides: 5. CDR1 is SGHNT, CDR2 YYREEE, per germline (reference sequence). CDR3 residues: CASSRGGAEDTQYF. CDR3 DNA: TGTGCCAGCAGCCGCGGGGGGGCGGAAGATACGCAGTATTTT.

The chain couples TRBV30 to TRBJ1-2; D is ambiguous. The length of the CDR3 is 12 residues. CDR1 GTSNPN and CDR2 SVGIG come from the germline V gene (reference sequence). V dropped 4 bases and J dropped 8 bases, with 14 bases sitting between them. CDR3 in DNA: TGTGCCTGGACCCATCGAATCGGGGGCTACACCTTC. This gives the protein CAWTHRIGGYTF.

The chain links TRBV25-1 to TRBJ2-3, with D possibly TRBD2 on 5 matching bases. This CDR3 region has 14 residues. CDR1 is MGHDK, CDR2 SYGVNS, per germline. Trimming shortened V by 5 bases and J by 0 bases, and 9 bases separated the two germline ends. The CDR3 region has the DNA TGTGCCAGCAGTAGCGGTTCTAGCACAGATACGCAGTATTTT. It translates to CASSSGSSTDTQYF. Complete variable domain (other parts from reference TRBV25-1 and TRBJ2-3): EADIYQTPRYLVIGTGKKITLECSQTMGHDKMYWYQQDPGMELHLIHYSYGVNSTEKGDLSSESTVSRIRTEHFPLTLESARPSHTSQYLCASSSGSSTDTQYFGPGTRLTVL.

This chain links TRBV30 with TRBJ2-2; D is ambiguous. Trimming removed 4 bases at V and 4 bases at J, with 10 bases between. The CDR3 has 13 amino acids. In germline, CDR1 is GTSNPN, CDR2 SVGIG (reference sequence). CDR3 residues: CAWTESSTGELFF. The CDR3 nucleotides are TGTGCCTGGACCGAGAGTTCCACCGGGGAGCTGTTTTTT.

The chain recombines TRBV7-6 with TRBJ1-2, with 8 bases fitting TRBD1. The CDR3 extends over 13 amino acids. After removal of 5 bases from V and 5 bases from J, the junction contained 4 bases not matched to a gene. Germline CDR1 is SGHVS and CDR2 is FNYEAQ. The CDR3 is CASSGGTGYGYTF. CDR3 in DNA: TGTGCCAGCAGCGGGGGGACAGGATATGGCTACACCTTC.

The chain combines TRBV15 with TRBJ1-4; no reliable D call. Germline lookup yields CDR1 LNHNV and CDR2 YYDKDF (reference sequence). V was cut by 0 bases and J by 0 bases, with 8 bases left in between. CDR3 size: 16 residues. The CDR3 is CATSRDLGATNEKLFF. CDR3 sequence (DNA): TGTGCCACCAGCAGAGATCTGGGTGCAACTAATGAAAAACTGTTTTTT.

The chain recombines TRBV11-2 with TRBJ2-3; a weak D match, TRBD1 (5 bases). The V and J ends lost 3 bases and 2 bases respectively, with 9 bases between them. CDR3 length: 14 residues. Germline V lookup: CDR1 SGHAT, CDR2 FQNNGV. The CDR3 sequence: CASSLQGSTDTQYF. In DNA form, the CDR3 reads TGTGCCAGCAGCTTGCAGGGATCCACAGATACGCAGTATTTT.

Worth noting for this clone: Mismatch with germline at one junction end may stem from a read error. The chain joins TRBV29-1 to TRBJ2-3, with 11 bases lining up with TRBD1. CDR3 length: 9 amino acids. Per germline, CDR1 SQVTM and CDR2 ANQGSEA. The CDR3 protein is CSVQGQGDF. Here the CDR3 DNA reads TGCAGCGTTCAGGGACAGGGGGATTTT.